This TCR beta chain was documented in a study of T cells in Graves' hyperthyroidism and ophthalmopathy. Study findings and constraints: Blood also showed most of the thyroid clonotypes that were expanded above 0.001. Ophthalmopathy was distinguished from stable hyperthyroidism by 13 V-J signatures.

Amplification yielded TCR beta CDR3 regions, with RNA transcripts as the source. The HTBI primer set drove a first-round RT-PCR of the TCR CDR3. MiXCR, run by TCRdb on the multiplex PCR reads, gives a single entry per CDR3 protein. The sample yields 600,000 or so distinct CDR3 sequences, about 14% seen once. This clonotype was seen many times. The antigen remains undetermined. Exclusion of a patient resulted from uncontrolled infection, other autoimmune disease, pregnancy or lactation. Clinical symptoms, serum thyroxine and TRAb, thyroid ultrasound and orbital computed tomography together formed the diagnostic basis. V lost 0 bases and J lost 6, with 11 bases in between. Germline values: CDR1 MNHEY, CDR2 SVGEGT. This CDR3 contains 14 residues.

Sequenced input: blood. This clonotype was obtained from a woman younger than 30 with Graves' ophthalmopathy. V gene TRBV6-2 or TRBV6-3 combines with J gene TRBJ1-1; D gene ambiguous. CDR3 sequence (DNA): TGTGCCAGCAGTTACTCTCTAGAGATTCCTGAAGCTTTCTTT. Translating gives CASSYSLEIPEAFF.